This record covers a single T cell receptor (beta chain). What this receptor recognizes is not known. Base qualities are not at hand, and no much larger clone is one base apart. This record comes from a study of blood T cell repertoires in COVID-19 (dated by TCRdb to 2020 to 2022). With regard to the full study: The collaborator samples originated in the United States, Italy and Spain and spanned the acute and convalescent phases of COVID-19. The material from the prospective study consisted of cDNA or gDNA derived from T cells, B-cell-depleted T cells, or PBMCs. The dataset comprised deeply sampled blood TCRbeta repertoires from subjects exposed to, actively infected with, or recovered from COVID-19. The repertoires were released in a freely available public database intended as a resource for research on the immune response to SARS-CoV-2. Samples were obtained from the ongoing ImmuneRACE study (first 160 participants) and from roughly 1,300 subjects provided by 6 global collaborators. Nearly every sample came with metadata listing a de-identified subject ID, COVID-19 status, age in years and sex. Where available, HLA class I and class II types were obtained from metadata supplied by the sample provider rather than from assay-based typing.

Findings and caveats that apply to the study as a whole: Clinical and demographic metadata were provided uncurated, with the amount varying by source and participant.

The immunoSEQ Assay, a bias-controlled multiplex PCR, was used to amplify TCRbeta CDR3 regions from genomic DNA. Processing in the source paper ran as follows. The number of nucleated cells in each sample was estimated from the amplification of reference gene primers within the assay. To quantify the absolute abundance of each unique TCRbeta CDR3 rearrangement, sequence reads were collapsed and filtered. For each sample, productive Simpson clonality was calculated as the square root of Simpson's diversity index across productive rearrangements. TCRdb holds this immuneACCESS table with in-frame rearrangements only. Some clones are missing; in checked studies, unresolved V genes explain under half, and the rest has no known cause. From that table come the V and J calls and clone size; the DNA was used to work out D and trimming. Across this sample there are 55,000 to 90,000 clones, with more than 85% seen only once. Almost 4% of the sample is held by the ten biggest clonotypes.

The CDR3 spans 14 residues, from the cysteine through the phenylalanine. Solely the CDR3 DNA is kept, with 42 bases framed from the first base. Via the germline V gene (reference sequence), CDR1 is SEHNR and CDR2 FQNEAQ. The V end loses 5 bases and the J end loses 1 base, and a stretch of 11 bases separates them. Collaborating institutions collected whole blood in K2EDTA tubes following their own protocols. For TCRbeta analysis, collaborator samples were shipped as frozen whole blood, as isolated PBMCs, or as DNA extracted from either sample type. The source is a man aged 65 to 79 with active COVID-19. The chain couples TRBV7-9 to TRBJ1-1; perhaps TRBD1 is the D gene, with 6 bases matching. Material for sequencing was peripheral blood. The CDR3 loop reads CASSPQGRNTEAFF. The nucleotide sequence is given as TGTGCCAGCAGCCCCCAGGGGAGGAACACTGAAGCTTTCTTT.